These 14 T cell receptor beta chains share one sample of origin, sequenced in a study of STAT5B mutations in CD4+ large granular lymphocyte leukemia. The protocol was immunoSEQ multiplex PCR, while the TCRdb copy is restricted to in-frame clones and leaves out a portion. The sample yields about 30,000 clones, 65% to 75% seen once. Sample: CD4+ T cells from blood buffy coats. Receptors originate from a human donor in good health.

The chain uses TRBV6-6 and TRBJ2-1; 8 positions agree with TRBD2. The CDR3 covers 14 residues. V lost 6 bases and J lost 2; bases outside the gene matches: 3. CDR1 is MNHNY, CDR2 SVGAGI, per germline (reference sequence). This CDR3 is CASSDSGTYNEQFF. As DNA, the CDR3 is TGTGCCAGCAGCGATAGCGGGACCTACAATGAGCAGTTCTTC.

The genes are TRBV5-1 and TRBJ1-1, with D perhaps TRBD1 (5 bases). This CDR3 region has 15 residues. Trimming left V 5 bases short and J 1 base short, with 15 bases between. Germline-derived CDR1 and CDR2 are SGHRS and YFSETQ. This chain's CDR3 is CASSVLSGGNTEAFF. Written as DNA, the CDR3 is TGCGCCAGCAGTGTGCTTTCGGGGGGGAACACTGAAGCTTTCTTT.

The chain carries TRBV9 and TRBJ2-2, with 16 bases matching TRBD2. CDR3 length: 18 residues. Germline V gene data show CDR1 as SGDLS and CDR2 as YYNGEE. V was pared by 4 bases and J by 5 bases, with 8 bases of the junction left unmatched. The CDR3 loop is CASSPGTSGRVNTGELFF. The CDR3 region has the DNA TGTGCCAGCAGCCCTGGGACTAGCGGGAGGGTTAATACCGGGGAGCTGTTTTTT.

The chain combines TRBV5-1 with TRBJ2-5, with D uncertain. The V end was cut by 1 base, the J end by 2 bases, with 9 bases between. Germline V CDR1 and CDR2: SGHRS, YFSETQ. The CDR3 runs 14 residues. CDR3 residues: CASSLRVGQETQYF. The CDR3 DNA reads as TGCGCCAGCAGCTTGAGGGTTGGACAAGAGACCCAGTACTTC.

The J gene is TRBJ1-1, the V gene TRBV5-1; D call uncertain. Germline V gene sequence: CDR1 SGHRS, CDR2 YFSETQ. The V and J ends lost 4 bases and 7 bases respectively, with 14 bases between them. CDR3 length equals 13 residues. CDR3 sequence reads: CASSQNLGVEAFF. The CDR3, as DNA: TGCGCCAGCAGCCAAAACCTCGGGGTTGAAGCTTTCTTT.

CDR3 bases: TGTGCCAGCAGTGACAGGGATAGGAATCAGCCCCAGCATTTT. Encoded protein: CASSDRDRNQPQHF. The rearrangement joins TRBV2 to TRBJ1-5; possibly TRBD1 for D (5 bases). V gave up 3 bases and J gave up 4 bases, with 10 bases separating them. The CDR3 consists of 14 residues. CDR1 is SNHLY and CDR2 is FYNNEI in the germline V gene. Filled out from reference TRBV2 and TRBJ1-5, the complete variable domain reads EPEVTQTPSHQVTQMGQEVILRCVPISNHLYFYWYRQILGQKVEFLVSFYNNEISEKSEIFDDQFSVERPDGSNFTLKIRSTKLEDSAMYFCASSDRDRNQPQHFGDGTRLSIL.

The genes are TRBV2 and TRBJ1-1; D is ambiguous. CDR1 is SNHLY, CDR2 FYNNEI, per germline. V was cut by 6 bases and J by 4 bases, with 9 bases left in between. The CDR3 spans 12 residues. CDR3 DNA: TGTGCCAGCAGGAGGGTTGGCACTGAAGCTTTCTTT. As protein: CASRRVGTEAFF.

The chain is built from TRBV7-2 and TRBJ2-7; D possibly corresponds to TRBD1 (6 bases). There are 13 residues in the CDR3. Trimming stripped 1 base from V and 6 bases from J, with 10 bases between. The germline V gene encodes CDR1 SGHTA and CDR2 FQGNSA. The chain's CDR3 is CASSLGTVGEQYF. The CDR3 nucleotides are TGTGCCAGCAGCTTAGGGACAGTCGGCGAGCAGTACTTC.

The chain is built from TRBV19 and TRBJ1-2; 12 bases are shared with TRBD1. V shed 5 bases, J shed 8 bases, and the junction held 15 bases outside the gene matches. Germline V gene data show CDR1 as LNHDA and CDR2 as SQIVND (reference sequence). This CDR3 is 17 amino acids long. The CDR3 reads CASSPQRDRGLFAGYTF. CDR3 sequence (DNA): TGTGCCAGTAGTCCCCAACGGGACAGGGGGCTATTCGCAGGCTACACCTTC.

The V call is TRBV28, the J call TRBJ1-2; the match to TRBD1 covers 7 bases. The CDR3 is 15 residues long. Trimming at V came to 2 bases and at J to 4 bases, leaving 7 bases not matched to a gene. Germline CDR1 and CDR2: MDHEN and SYDVKM. The CDR3 is CASSLPRQGFYGYTF. Here the CDR3 DNA reads TGTGCCAGCAGTTTACCCCGACAGGGTTTCTATGGCTACACCTTC.

The chain links TRBV5-1 to TRBJ2-2; no clear D. V lost 0 bases to trimming and J lost 3 bases, with 9 bases between them. The germline V gene has CDR1 SGHRS and CDR2 YFSETQ. The CDR3 extends over 15 amino acids. The CDR3 region is CASSLVQVYTGELFF. The CDR3 DNA follows: TGCGCCAGCAGCTTGGTGCAGGTTTACACCGGGGAGCTGTTTTTT.

In its sample, this clone was seen a few times. In DNA, the CDR3 is TGCGCCAGCAGCTTGAACGGGGCTAATGAAAAACTGTTTTTT. Translated, it gives CASSLNGANEKLFF. The genes are TRBV5-1 and TRBJ1-4, with D unclear. V dropped 1 base and J dropped 3 bases, with 7 bases sitting between them. The germline CDR1 and CDR2 sequences are SGHRS and YFSETQ. The CDR3 sequence is 14 residues long.

The rearrangement joins TRBV5-5 to TRBJ2-3, with 7 bases lining up with TRBD2. V was pared by 4 bases and J by 0 bases, with 5 bases of the junction left unmatched. The CDR3 is 15 amino acids. Germline values: CDR1 SGHKS, CDR2 YYEKEE (reference sequence). The CDR3 DNA reads as TGTGCCAGCAGCCGCCTAGCGGTTAGCACAGATACGCAGTATTTT. This encodes CASSRLAVSTDTQYF. The full variable domain, rest sourced from reference TRBV5-5 and TRBJ2-3, is DAGVTQSPTHLIKTRGQQVTLRCSPISGHKSVSWYQQVLGQGPQFIFQYYEKEERGRGNFPDRFSARQFPNYSSELNVNALLLGDSALYLCASSRLAVSTDTQYFGPGTRLTVL.

This clone has only one observation. The V gene is TRBV5-1, the J gene TRBJ1-4; 7 bases are a match to TRBD1. The CDR3 is 14 residues long. With V trimmed by 3 bases and J by 2 bases, 1 base remained unmatched. The germline V gene has CDR1 SGHRS and CDR2 YFSETQ. The CDR3 sequence: CASSSGGTNEKLFF. The CDR3 nucleotides read TGCGCCAGCAGCTCAGGGGGTACTAATGAAAAACTGTTTTTT.